This T cell receptor beta chain was recovered during a study of blood T cells in healthy people across ages (dated by TCRdb to 2013 to 2016). Concerning the study at large: In model experiments, roughly one uniquely barcoded TCR beta cDNA molecule per two T cells was captured by template switching. Age-related changes in TCR beta repertoire diversity were measured in the study by deep sequencing normalized with unique cDNA molecular identifiers. The donors were divided into four age groups: young (average approximately 17 years), middle-aged (about 40), aged (about 61) and long-lived (82). Donors of different ages were randomly distributed across sequencing lanes to avoid experimental bias. Two additional independent replicas of 1 million unique cDNA reads from the same blood draw were analyzed for two donors (one aged 18 to 29 and one aged 80 or older).

Concerning this clonotype: What this receptor recognizes is not known. No clone much larger than this one lies a single base away; base qualities are absent.

Library preparation was by 5' RACE. The listed sequencing device is Illumina HiSeq 2500. A second 7 to 11 cycle PCR used a sample-barcoded 5' primer and a J-beta primer mix. Each TCR beta cDNA molecule received a unique molecular identifier from a template-switch 5' adaptor carrying 12 random nucleotides. At least 2.5 million CDR3-containing paired-end reads were obtained from each sample. First-strand cDNA synthesis was performed from all RNA using the Mint cDNA synthesis kit, with priming by a TRBC-specific oligonucleotide. Following uracil-DNA glycosylase treatment, a first 18-cycle PCR with universal primers M1SS and BC2_uni_R was performed on all cDNA. As for the original processing: For normalization, 1 million high-quality reads, each with a distinct molecular identifier, were randomly selected from each sample. Reads with shared molecular identifiers were discarded instead of being binned into consensus sequences. MiTCR, with a Q25 quality threshold and the strictest error-elimination algorithm, was used for CDR3 identification, clonotype clustering and error correction. A nonparametric unseen species model with Euler transformation was used to estimate a lower bound on total TCR beta diversity. In-frame beta chains were kept once TCRdb had trimmed the public reads at Q25 with fastp and called clones with MiXCR. Rows are combined by CDR3 protein, so each entry shows the most common genes and DNA. The V and J calls and clone size are TCRdb's, not the authors'. A total of roughly 1,500,000 distinct CDR3 sequences appear in this sample, roughly 32% of them only once. The top ten clones comprise around 11% of the sample.

The donors were roughly 38 Caucasian individuals from Russia, aged 6 to 90 years, who were systemically healthy. Ten milliliters of peripheral blood were drawn from each donor into EDTA-treated Vacutainer tubes. Ficoll-Paque density-gradient centrifugation was used to isolate PBMCs, with at least 7 million obtained per sample. Total RNA, at least 6 micrograms per sample, was extracted from PBMCs with Trizol reagent. For every donor, an aliquot of PBMCs went through flow cytometry to measure the percentages of naive CD45RAhigh/CD27high T cells. V has 11 bases trimmed and J has 1 base trimmed; junction bases matching no gene number 14. The germline V gene encodes CDR1 MDHEN and CDR2 SYDVKM. The CDR3, from cysteine to phenylalanine, totals 16 residues. CDR3 DNA is the only sequence kept; it has 48 bases, read in frame from the first base. Broad study findings and their caveats: Donor CMV infection status was unknown, potentially confounding age-related changes in expanded clonotypes. Bulk unsorted PBMC profiling prevented conclusive comparison of naive and antigen-experienced compartments. A strong correlation was found between observed TCR beta diversity and the percentage of naive T cells measured by flow cytometry. Compared with the aged group, more naive CD4+ T cells, fewer expanded clones and increased TCR diversity were shown by the long-lived group, suggesting age selection. Estimates of total diversity based on one million sequenced T cells were considered lower bounds and underestimates. Observed TCR beta diversity per million T cells fell roughly linearly with age, and a significant reduction was already apparent by age about 38.

The chain links TRBV28 with TRBJ2-4, with 7 junctional bases fitting TRBD1. Sequencing was performed on blood. The sequence was collected from a woman aged 30 to 39 in good health. The CDR3 sequence is CAAETGEKTAKNIQYF. The sequence in DNA is TGTGCCGCGGAAACAGGGGAGAAAACGGCCAAAAACATTCAGTACTTC.